This T cell receptor (beta chain) was captured by sequencing in a study of T cell repertoires in cytomegalovirus infection. Across the study: Recently identified HLA-C-restricted CMV epitopes and well-studied HLA-B-restricted CMV epitopes were used by the study.

CDR3 length: 16 amino acids. Germline lookup yields CDR1 MGHRA and CDR2 YSYEKL. V lost 4 bases, J lost 4 bases, and 8 bases stayed unmatched. This clonotype has just a few counts. Its antigen is unknown. TCRdb re-called the reads through MiXCR, storing one row per CDR3 protein. The table lists 750,000 to 900,000 distinct CDR3 sequences, 25% to 30% of them singletons, with less than 15% in the top ten. The clonotype originates from a human donor in good health (CMV status not recorded). Some clones in this sample may be carry-over from other donors' samples. The sample was cultured CD8+ T cells from PBMCs, taken from culture after CMV antigen stimulation. The genes are TRBV4-1 and TRBJ2-2, with TRBD2 identical over 8 bases. Here the CDR3 DNA reads TGCGCCAGCAGCCCGCCGGGACTAGTAATCACCGGGGAGCTGTTTTTT. Translated, it gives CASSPPGLVITGELFF.